This T cell receptor (beta chain) was captured in a study of blood T cell repertoires in COVID-19. Overall study context: COVID-19 samples from acute and convalescent phases originated in the United States, Italy and Spain. PBMCs, B-cell-depleted T cells, or T cells were the source of the cDNA or gDNA that made up the material.

Germline V gene data show CDR1 as LNHDA and CDR2 as SQIVND (reference sequence). V gave up 5 bases and J gave up 5 bases; unmatched junction bases: 7. There are 16 residues in the CDR3. Original processing notes: Using reference gene primer amplification, nucleated cell counts were estimated. Profiling relied on immunoSEQ multiplex PCR, and the TCRdb table lists in-frame clones only, not all of them. V, J and clone size are taken as reported in that table, and D and trimming were inferred from the DNA itself. The top ten clones hold less than 15% of a sample with about 230,000 clones, roughly 85% of them seen once.

Source material: peripheral blood. This TCR was sampled from a woman under 30 who had recovered from COVID-19. The V call is TRBV19, the J call TRBJ2-3; TRBD2 aligns across 13 bases. The CDR3 DNA reads as TGTGCCAGTAGTTTACTAGCGGGAGGGCCTAGAGATACGCAGTATTTT. Translating gives CASSLLAGGPRDTQYF. Supplemented by reference TRBV19 and TRBJ2-3, the full variable domain reads DGGITQSPKYLFRKEGQNVTLSCEQNLNHDAMYWYRQDPGQGLRLIYYSQIVNDFQKGDIAEGYSVSREKKESFPLTVTSAQKNPTAFYLCASSLLAGGPRDTQYFGPGTRLTVL.